Sequencing of this T cell receptor beta chain was carried out in a study of blood T cell repertoires in COVID-19. Only in-frame clones appear in the TCRdb table, and some are missing; sequencing was by immunoSEQ multiplex PCR. The top ten hold under 9.5% of the sample, which has fewer than 80,000 clones, 70% to 90% seen once. The CDR3 has 15 amino acids. J lost 2 bases, V lost 4 bases, and 9 bases had no gene match. Germline assignment: CDR1 SGDLS and CDR2 YYNGEE. This chain uses TRBV9 with TRBJ2-7, with TRBD1 identical over 7 bases. What was sequenced was peripheral blood. The receptor was isolated from a man aged 25-45 years with acute or convalescent COVID-19. The CDR3 coding sequence is TGTGCCAGCAGCCCCACAGGGGAGCGTGCCTACGAGCAGTACTTC. Encoded protein: CASSPTGERAYEQYF.